This T cell receptor (beta chain) emerged from a study of regulatory T cells in long-lasting Graves disease. Germline lookup yields CDR1 SGHKS and CDR2 YYEKEE (reference sequence). The CDR3 has 17 residues. Unmatched junction bases numbered 12, after V lost 2 bases and J lost 3 bases. This clonotype was seen ten or more times. The target antigen is unknown. Libraries of TCR beta came from iRepertoire HTBI primers plus Arm-PCR of CDR3 regions. Each CDR3 protein gets one entry after TCRdb re-called the multiplex PCR reads with MiXCR. The repertoire includes fewer than 350,000 distinct CDR3 sequences, over 15% of them detected once, and more than 35% sits in the top ten. The time point here: newly diagnosed GD, antithyroid drugs for less than 3 months. The TCR library was prepared using RNA isolated from PBMCs. Study-level results: Fewer public clonotypes were shared by new patients (around 990) than by persistent patients (around 2,800).

This receptor was identified in a female donor with Graves disease. The sample was peripheral blood mononuclear cells (PBMCs), taken at new diagnosis, from a patient treated with antithyroid drugs. The rearrangement links TRBV5-5 to TRBJ2-7; TRBD2 matches 9 bases. The CDR3 DNA sequence: TGTGCCAGCAGCTTTATCTCTAGCGGGACCACCTACTACGAGCAGTACTTC. Its translation: CASSFISSGTTYYEQYF.